Below, one TCR beta chain is given with its context. This entry is derived from a study of cytomegalovirus exposure and HLA in healthy donors. It was with 60 Vbeta and 13 Jbeta primers that the PCR ran. Repertoires were generated with immunoSEQ multiplex PCR, while TCRdb's copy carries only in-frame clones and drops some. In all, the sample yields about 48,000 clones. CDR1 is MNHEY, CDR2 SVGAGI, per germline. This CDR3 region has 15 residues. The ends lost 2 bases at V and 1 base at J; junction bases unmatched: 3. The sequence was collected from a woman in her forties in good health and CMV-seronegative. The gene calls are TRBV6-5 and TRBJ1-1; TRBD1 agrees at 8 bases. The sample consisted of PBMCs. As DNA, the CDR3 is TGTGCCAGCAGTTACCATGGGACAGGGAACACTGAAGCTTTCTTT. It encodes CASSYHGTGNTEAFF.